This T cell receptor (beta chain) is drawn from a study of shared clonotypes between healthy human individuals (dated by TCRdb to the early 2020s). As for the study more broadly: The cohort included three men and a couple of women between 18 and 49 years of age. For each donor, three plates each were used for CD4 naive and CD4 memory, two plates were used for CD8 naive, and one plate was used for CD8 memory. To estimate repertoire size and how much clonotype sharing occurs between individuals, the study deeply sequenced the blood TCR repertoires of about five healthy adults. Libraries were prepared and TCR repertoires were sequenced by different laboratories using diverse techniques, in order to increase sequencing depth and limit assay-specific biases. Between about 0.8 and 9 billion PBMCs per donor were obtained by leukapheresis.

Using the deep immunoSEQ assay, multiplex PCR amplified TCR CDR3 regions from genomic DNA. Extracted genomic DNA from each cell subset was spread evenly across all wells of several immunoSEQ 96-well plates, with each plate serving as a replicate. For sorted subsets, each replicate PCR was loaded with around 220 ng genomic DNA, equivalent to approximately 27,000 T cell genomes. Purified libraries were quantified with a Qubit 3.0 fluorometer, sized on a Bioanalyzer 2100, and re-quantified with the KAPA Library Quantification kit. Each immunoSEQ 96-well plate was sequenced on its own single-read 150-cycle Illumina NextSeq 550 flow cell. In the paper's pipeline: Because the immunoSEQ output included only junctional sequences and no quality scores, the filtering could not be the same as the filtering used for full-length reads. To assign V/J genes and CDR3, sequences were annotated using PyIR, a Python wrapper for IgBLAST v1.9, with IMGT germline references. Reads with weak V/J assignments (E-value above 1e-6), missing CDR3, stop codons, out-of-frame junctions, or ambiguous translated residues were removed. V3J clonotypes were defined as sequences sharing the same inferred V gene, J gene, and CDR3 amino acid sequence. The percentage overlap between two repertoires was calculated by dividing the number of shared unique clonotypes by the size of the smaller repertoire. RTK rarefaction, the Chao1 estimator, and Recon v2.1 estimates of unobserved clonotypes were used to assess repertoire richness. For all TCRbeta clonotypes obtained by the gDNA method from a handful of donors, generation probabilities were computed with OLGA. TCRdb took this table from immuneACCESS and kept in-frame rearrangements with V and J called. Such tables lack part of the clones; where checked against another copy, unresolved V genes explain under half of the gap, and the rest is unexplained. The DNA was the basis for D and trimming; V, J and clone size are from that table. This sample gives approximately 2,000,000 clones in total; 85% to 95% of them show up just once. The ten top clones hold around 1.7% of the sample.

V loses 3 bases of germline sequence and J loses 0 bases, and the interval between the two ends is 6 bases. Reading the germline V gene (reference sequence) gives CDR1 MNHEY and CDR2 SMNVEV. Reading from cysteine to phenylalanine, the CDR3 counts 14 amino acids. The CDR3 DNA has 42 bases and is translated from base 1. What the research found in general, with its limitations: Pairwise subsampling led to the expectation that sequencing depth would affect the degree of clonotype sharing among donors. Compared with non-shared clonotypes, the clonotypes found in all four sorted-subset donors had higher generation probabilities. Even with the large sequencing depth, rarefaction of the sorted-subset datasets indicated that sequencing was incomplete. Across several donors, around 5.4% of naive CD4, roughly 3.5% of naive CD8, roughly 2.2% of memory CD4, and about 0.44% of memory CD8 clonotypes were shared. Only blood was sampled, and tissue TCR repertoires likely differ from those in blood. Estimated clonotype richness was generally larger for naive than for memory subsets. Because the study included a small number of donors, the genetic and exposure-history diversity represented was limited.

CD8 naive samples consisted of CD45RO-negative cells that were positively selected for CCR7, yielding a CD45RA+CCR7+ population without TemRA cells. Donors were healthy HIV-negative adults with no recently reported acute infections or vaccinations. All donors were Caucasian adults living in Nashville, Tennessee, USA. After blood collection by leukapheresis, PBMCs were isolated using Ficoll-Histopaque density gradient centrifugation and then cryopreserved in the vapor phase of liquid nitrogen. Purity and quantity of every magnetically sorted T cell population were checked by analytical flow cytometry. From each sorted fraction, genomic DNA was isolated and quantified by UV absorbance on a Nanodrop 2000c. This clone was observed once. The antigen it recognizes is unknown. Base qualities are missing; no much larger clone stands one base away. The sample holds other DNA sequences that translate to the same CDR3.

Sequenced: naive CD8+ T cells from PBMCs. This specimen's cell subset or site label, per the study, means: CD45RA+CCR7+. The chain uses TRBV27 and TRBJ2-1; no D gene call is confident. This TCR was sampled from a man between 18 and 29 years old in good health. Some clones in this sample may be carry-over from other donors' samples. The DNA sequence is as follows: TGTGCCAGCAGTTTGAGGAGCTCCTACAATGAGCAGTTCTTC. Its translation is CASSLRSSYNEQFF.